The clone carrying this TCR beta chain has more than one count but fewer than ten. The sample comes from a study of identical twins' blood T cells. TCRdb re-called the 5' RACE reads through MiXCR, storing one row per CDR3 protein. The profile shows fewer than 450,000 distinct CDR3 sequences, around 30% of them singletons. The CDR3 has 16 amino acids. Germline V gives CDR1 SGDLS, CDR2 YYNGEE. The junction had 8 bases not matched to a gene; V was cut back by 0 bases and J by 6 bases. The chain links TRBV9 to TRBJ2-1; TRBD2 matches at 8 bases. Sequencing input: PBMCs. The source of this sequence is a woman aged 18-55 years in good health. The CDR3 here is CASSVGPPGGGNEQFF. In DNA form, the CDR3 reads TGTGCCAGCAGCGTAGGACCCCCGGGAGGGGGCAATGAGCAGTTCTTC.